This entry describes one TCR beta chain. What it binds is not known. This sample was included in a study of blood T cells in healthy people across ages. This CDR3 spans 12 amino acids. With 10 bases removed from V and 1 base from J, the gap between germline ends came to 10 bases. Findings and caveats of the study: The percentage of naive T cells correlated strongly with TCR beta diversity.

Using a J-beta primer mix together with a sample-barcoded 5' primer, a second PCR was run for roughly 6 to 11 cycles. With 12 random nucleotides, a template-switch adaptor tagged each individual cDNA molecule. TCRdb ran MiXCR on the 5' RACE reads and lists one entry per CDR3 protein. This table has over 450,000 distinct CDR3 sequences, around 24% appearing once. These data were also filed under a second study, of T cells of mothers and their children. That paper notes: A second PCR was performed with the M1S primer. This primer added sample barcodes and 2-4 random nucleotides.

V is TRBV12-3 or TRBV12-4 and J is TRBJ1-1, with D perhaps TRBD1 (5 bases). The TCR sequence derives from a boy aged 10-17 years in good health. Sequencing was performed on blood. CDR3 sequence reads: CATGTANTEAFF. CDR3 in DNA: TGTGCCACCGGGACGGCGAACACTGAAGCTTTCTTT.